These T cell receptor beta chains were read from a single sample in a study of cytomegalovirus exposure and HLA in healthy donors. Here immunoSEQ multiplex PCR was the method, and the copy in TCRdb shows in-frame clones only, minus some. The sample lists tens of thousands of clones, 78% seen once, with more than 7.5% in the top ten. The sequenced sample was PBMCs. These receptor sequences come from a man aged 35-49 years in good health and CMV-seronegative. CDR3s include the opening cysteine and the closing phenylalanine or tryptophan.

V gene | CDR3 protein
TRBV5-1 | CASSLVGGNQPQHF
TRBV9 | CASSPGSFTGNTIYF
TRBV27 | CASSFMRGITEAFF
TRBV7-9 | CASSLGGDNQPQHF
TRBV6-5 | CASSYSTGHDGYTF
TRBV5-1 | CASSPGQGRNEQFF
TRBV7-9 | CASSIPGTYYSGANVLTF
TRBV7-9 | CASSLGQNTGELFF
TRBV6-1 | CASRGTSGGSYEQYF
TRBV6-6 | CASQFVSGNTIYF
TRBV5-5 | CASSLTTGGVTNEKLFF
TRBV5-1 | CASSPPLRGSTLEQYF
TRBV15 | CATSRVSGRGWQETQYF
TRBV7-2 | CASSPRTSDEQYF
TRBV18 | CASPLGTVMNTEAFF
TRBV19 | CATKEGTGSPGELFF
TRBV5-1 | CASSSRGFGSGNTIYF
TRBV9 | CASSVASGLAKNIQYF
TRBV5-1 | CATQGGQPSGANVLTF
TRBV28 | CASSLSGTDTQYF